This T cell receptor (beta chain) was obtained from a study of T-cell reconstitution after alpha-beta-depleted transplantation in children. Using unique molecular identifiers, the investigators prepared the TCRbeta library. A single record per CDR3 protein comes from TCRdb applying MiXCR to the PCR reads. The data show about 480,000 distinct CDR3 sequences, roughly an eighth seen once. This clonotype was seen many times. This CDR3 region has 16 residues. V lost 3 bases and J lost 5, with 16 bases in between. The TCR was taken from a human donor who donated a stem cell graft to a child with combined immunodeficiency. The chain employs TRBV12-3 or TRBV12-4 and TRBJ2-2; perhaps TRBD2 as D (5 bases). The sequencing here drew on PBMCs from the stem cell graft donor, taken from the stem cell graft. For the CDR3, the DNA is TGTGCCAGCAGTTTTTACGGGAATCGAGAAACCGGGGAGCTGTTTTTT. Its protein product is CASSFYGNRETGELFF.